These 12 T cell receptor beta chains were all obtained from the same sample, sequenced in a study of T cell repertoires in cytomegalovirus infection. TCRdb analysed the reads with MiXCR anew, one entry per CDR3 protein. Of 900,000 to 950,000 distinct CDR3 sequences listed, 25% to 40% are singletons. The antigens these receptors bind are not known. The sample here was cultured CD8+ T cells from PBMCs, taken from culture after CMV antigen stimulation. These receptor sequences come from a human donor in good health (CMV status not recorded). Some clones in this sample may be carry-over from other donors' samples.

The chain combines TRBV6-2 or TRBV6-3 with TRBJ2-7; the D gene is possibly TRBD2 (5 bases). The ends were cut back, 2 bases at V and 6 bases at J, with 11 bases in the middle. In germline, CDR1 is MNHEY, CDR2 SVGEGT. The CDR3 loop spans 13 amino acids. The CDR3 loop reads CASSYTAGIEQYV. The CDR3 bases are TGTGCCAGCAGTTACACCGCCGGGATCGAGCAGTACGTC.

J is TRBJ2-7 and V is TRBV7-8; D remains unclear. V lost 5 bases, J lost 5 bases, and 7 bases lay in between. Germline loops: CDR1 SGHVS, CDR2 FQNEAQ. The CDR3 is made up of 11 amino acids. CDR3 sequence reads: CASSPAHEQYF. CDR3 DNA sequence: TGTGCCAGCAGCCCGGCCCACGAGCAGTACTTC.

Concerning this clonotype: This sequence may be a read error, since a much larger clone differs from it by one base. This chain joins TRBV7-4 and TRBJ2-3; 8 positions match TRBD1. In germline, CDR1 is SGHVT, CDR2 SQSDAQ. V was clipped by 0 bases and J by 3 bases; unmatched bases: 5. The CDR3 has 16 amino acids. DNA for the CDR3: TGTGCCAGCAGCTTAGCGCCAGGGGGCACGACAGATACGCAGTATTTT. Translation gives CASSLAPGGTTDTQYF.

This clonotype has a handful of counts. The V call is TRBV11-2, the J call TRBJ2-3, with 7 bases fitting TRBD2. Germline assignment: CDR1 SGHAT and CDR2 FQNNGV. The CDR3 covers 16 residues. V dropped 6 bases and J dropped 0; count of bases not matched to a gene: 9. This chain's CDR3 is CASSPGGGTSTDTQYF. The CDR3 nucleotides read TGTGCCAGCAGTCCTGGGGGGGGGACTAGCACAGATACGCAGTATTTT.

With respect to this clonotype: With a much larger clone just one base away, this may be a read error. The chain has TRBV7-6 and TRBJ1-1, with D perhaps matching TRBD1 (5 bases). This CDR3 is built from 14 residues. Looked up from germline, CDR1 is SGHVS and CDR2 is FNYEAQ. The CDR3 bases are TGTGCCGGCAGGCCGGGACGCTTGAACACTGAAGCTTTCTTT. Translated: CAGRPGRLNTEAFF.

This clonotype was observed a few times. The rearrangement joins TRBV15 to TRBJ1-2; the D is unclear. CDR1 is LNHNV, CDR2 YYDKDF, per germline (reference sequence). V lost 2 bases and J 0 bases, leaving 10 bases between the germline ends. This CDR3 comprises 15 residues. The CDR3 reads CATSRIMTPNYGYTF. For the CDR3, the DNA is TGTGCCACCAGCAGAATCATGACACCTAACTATGGCTACACCTTC.

This clonotype was counted between two and nine times. The chain carries TRBV19 and TRBJ2-3; D ambiguous. Germline assignment: CDR1 LNHDA and CDR2 SQIVND (reference sequence). The CDR3 consists of 12 residues. Trimming took 5 bases from V and 8 from J, leaving 11 bases between them. CDR3 in amino acids: CASSPARGTQYF. CDR3 DNA sequence: TGTGCCAGTAGTCCTGCGCGTGGTACGCAGTATTTT.

A few counts support this clonotype. This sequence joins TRBV5-5 and TRBJ2-7, with a tentative D call TRBD1 (6 bases). From germline, CDR1 is SGHKS and CDR2 YYEKEE (reference sequence). The CDR3 consists of 14 residues. The V and J ends lost 4 bases and 3 bases respectively, with 14 bases between them. For the CDR3, the DNA is TGTGCCAGCAGCCGCCCACAGGGATTCTACGAGCAGTACTTC. Its translation: CASSRPQGFYEQYF.

This clonotype has more than one count but fewer than ten. The chain combines TRBV6-1 with TRBJ2-6; D remains ambiguous. The V and J ends lost 5 bases and 4 bases respectively, with 12 bases between them. The CDR3 covers 15 residues. The germline CDR1 and CDR2 sequences are MNHNS and SASEGT. The CDR3 here is CASSNRYYGANVLTF. Written as DNA, the CDR3 is TGTGCCAGCAGTAATAGGTACTACGGGGCCAACGTCCTGACTTTC.

There are many counts of this clonotype. The chain uses TRBV25-1 and TRBJ2-3, with D unresolved. From germline, CDR1 is MGHDK and CDR2 SYGVNS. Trimming removed 7 bases from V and 0 bases from J, with 5 bases in between. This CDR3 is 12 amino acids long. CDR3 coding DNA: TGTGCCAGCACCTCTAGCACAGATACGCAGTATTTT. This encodes CASTSSTDTQYF.

This clonotype was counted a single time. This sequence joins TRBV6-1 and TRBJ2-5, with D possibly being TRBD1 (5 bases). Germline lookup yields CDR1 MNHNS and CDR2 SASEGT. The CDR3 is made up of 13 amino acids. V gave up 10 bases and J gave up 0 bases, with 12 bases separating them. CDR3 loop: CANSGSHQETQYF. The CDR3 DNA sequence: TGTGCCAACTCAGGGTCCCACCAAGAGACCCAGTACTTC.

Only a few counts were recorded for this clonotype. The V gene is TRBV7-6, the J gene TRBJ2-1; TRBD2 matches at 8 bases. V trimming: 5 bases; J trimming: 8 bases; junction bases outside the gene matches: 8. The CDR3 covers 14 residues. Germline V gene sequence: CDR1 SGHVS, CDR2 FNYEAQ. CDR3 nucleotide sequence: TGTGCCAGCAGCCCCGGGGGGGGGCGGGATGAGCAGTTCTTC. This translates into CASSPGGGRDEQFF.